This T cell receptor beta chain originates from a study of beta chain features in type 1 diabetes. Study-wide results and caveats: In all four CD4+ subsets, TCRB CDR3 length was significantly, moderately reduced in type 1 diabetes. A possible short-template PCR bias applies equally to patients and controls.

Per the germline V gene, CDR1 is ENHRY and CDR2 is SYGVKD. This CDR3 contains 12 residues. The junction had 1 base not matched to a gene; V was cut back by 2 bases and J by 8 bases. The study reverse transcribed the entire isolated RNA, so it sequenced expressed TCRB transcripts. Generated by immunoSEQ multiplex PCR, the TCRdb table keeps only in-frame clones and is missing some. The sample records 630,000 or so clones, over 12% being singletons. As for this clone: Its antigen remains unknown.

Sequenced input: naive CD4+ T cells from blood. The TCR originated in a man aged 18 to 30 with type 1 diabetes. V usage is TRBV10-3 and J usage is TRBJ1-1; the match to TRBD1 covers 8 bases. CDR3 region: CAISEGDREAFF. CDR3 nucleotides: TGTGCCATCAGTGAGGGGGACAGGGAAGCTTTCTTT.